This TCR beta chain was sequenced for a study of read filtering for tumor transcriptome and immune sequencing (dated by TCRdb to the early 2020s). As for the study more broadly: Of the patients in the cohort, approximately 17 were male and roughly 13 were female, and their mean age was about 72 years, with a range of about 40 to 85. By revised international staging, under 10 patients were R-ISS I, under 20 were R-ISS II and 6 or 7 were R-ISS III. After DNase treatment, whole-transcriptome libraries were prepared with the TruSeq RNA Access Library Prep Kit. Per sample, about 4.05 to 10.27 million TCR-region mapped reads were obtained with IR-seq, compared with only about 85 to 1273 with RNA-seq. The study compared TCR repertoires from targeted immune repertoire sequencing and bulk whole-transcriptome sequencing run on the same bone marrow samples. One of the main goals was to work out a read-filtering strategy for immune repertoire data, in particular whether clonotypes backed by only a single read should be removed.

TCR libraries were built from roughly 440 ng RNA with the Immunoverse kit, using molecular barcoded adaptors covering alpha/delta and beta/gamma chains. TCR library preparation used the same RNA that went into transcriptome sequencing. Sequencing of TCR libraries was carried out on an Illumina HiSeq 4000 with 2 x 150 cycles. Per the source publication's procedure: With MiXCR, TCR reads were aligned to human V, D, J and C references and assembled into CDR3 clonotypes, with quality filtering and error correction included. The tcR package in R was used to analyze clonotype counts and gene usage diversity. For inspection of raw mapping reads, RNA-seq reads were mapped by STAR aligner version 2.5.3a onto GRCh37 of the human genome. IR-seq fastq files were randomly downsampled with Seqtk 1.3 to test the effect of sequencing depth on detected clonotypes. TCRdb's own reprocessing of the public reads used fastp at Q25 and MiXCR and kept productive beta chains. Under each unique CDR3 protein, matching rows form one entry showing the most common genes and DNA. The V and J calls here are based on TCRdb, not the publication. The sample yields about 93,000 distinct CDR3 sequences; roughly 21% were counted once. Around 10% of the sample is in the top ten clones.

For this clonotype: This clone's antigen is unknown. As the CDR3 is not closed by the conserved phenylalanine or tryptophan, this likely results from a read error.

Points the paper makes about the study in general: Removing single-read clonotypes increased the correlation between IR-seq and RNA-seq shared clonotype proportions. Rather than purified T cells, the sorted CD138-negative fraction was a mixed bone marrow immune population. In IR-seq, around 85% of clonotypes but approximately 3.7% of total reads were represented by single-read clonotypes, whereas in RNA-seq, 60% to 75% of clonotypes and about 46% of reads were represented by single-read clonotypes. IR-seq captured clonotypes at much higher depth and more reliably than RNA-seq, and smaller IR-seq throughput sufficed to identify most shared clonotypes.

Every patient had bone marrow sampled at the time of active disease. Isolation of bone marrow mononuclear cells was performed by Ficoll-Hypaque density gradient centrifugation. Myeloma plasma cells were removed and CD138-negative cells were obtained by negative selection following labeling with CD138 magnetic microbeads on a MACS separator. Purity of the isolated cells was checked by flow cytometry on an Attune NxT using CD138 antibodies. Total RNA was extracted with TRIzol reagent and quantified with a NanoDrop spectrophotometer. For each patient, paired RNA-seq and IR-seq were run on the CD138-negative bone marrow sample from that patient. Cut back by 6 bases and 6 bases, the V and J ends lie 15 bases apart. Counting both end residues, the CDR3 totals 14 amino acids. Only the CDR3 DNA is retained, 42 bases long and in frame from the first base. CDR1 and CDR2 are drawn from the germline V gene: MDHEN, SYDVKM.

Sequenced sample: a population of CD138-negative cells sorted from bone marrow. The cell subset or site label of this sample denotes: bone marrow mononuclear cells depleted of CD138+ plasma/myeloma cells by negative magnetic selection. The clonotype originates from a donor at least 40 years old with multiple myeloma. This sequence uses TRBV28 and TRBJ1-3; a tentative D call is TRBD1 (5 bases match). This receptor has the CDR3 CASSRDSVENTIYL. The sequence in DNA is TGTGCCAGCAGCCGCGACAGTGTGGAAAACACCATATATCTT.